The next 14 T cell receptor beta chains were all read from a single sample in a study of T-cell reconstitution after alpha-beta-depleted transplantation in children. The TCRbeta library was prepared with unique molecular identifiers. TCRdb reprocessed the PCR reads via MiXCR and lists one record per CDR3 protein. This sample has 360,000 or so distinct CDR3 sequences, with 20% found just once. This specimen consisted of PBMCs from the stem cell graft donor, obtained from the stem cell graft. The source is a human donor who donated a stem cell graft to a child with acute myeloid leukemia.

Many counts were recorded for this clonotype. The chain recombines TRBV12-3 or TRBV12-4 with TRBJ1-1; 8 bases fit TRBD1. The V gene end was trimmed by 10 bases and the J gene end by 1 base; junction bases not matched to a gene: 2. The CDR3 has 12 amino acids. The CDR3 reads CAIGQGNTEAFF. The CDR3 bases are TGTGCCATCGGACAGGGGAACACTGAAGCTTTCTTT.

This clonotype was seen a handful of times. CDR3 nucleotide sequence: TGTGCCAGCAGCCAAGATAATAGAGCCTATGGCTACACCTTC. It codes for CASSQDNRAYGYTF. J is TRBJ1-2 and V is TRBV4-2; no clear D. CDR1 is LGHNA and CDR2 is YNFKEQ in the germline V gene. This CDR3 is built from 14 residues. Trimming pared 0 bases from V and 4 bases from J, leaving 9 bases between.

This clonotype appeared a single time. CDR3 in amino acids: CASSSLGAGTSGASSYNEQFF. The CDR3 DNA is TGTGCCAGCAGCTCGTTGGGGGCTGGGACTAGCGGGGCCAGCTCCTACAATGAGCAGTTCTTC. The gene calls are TRBV5-4 and TRBJ2-1, with 13 bases lining up with TRBD2. Trimming removed 3 bases from V and 0 bases from J; junction bases left unmatched: 15. Per the germline V gene, CDR1 is SGHNT and CDR2 is YYREEE (reference sequence). This CDR3 contains 21 residues.

V is TRBV4-2 and J is TRBJ2-3, with 7 bases that match TRBD1. The trim removed 4 bases at V and 3 bases at J, leaving 7 bases unmatched. The CDR3 runs to 15 residues. Germline CDR1 LGHNA, CDR2 YNFKEQ. The CDR3 DNA reads as TGTGCCAGCAGCCTCGTCAGGGGGTTAACAGATACGCAGTATTTT. Translating it yields CASSLVRGLTDTQYF.

This clonotype was seen more than once but under ten times. The rearrangement links TRBV20-1 to TRBJ2-1; D unresolved. Germline assignment: CDR1 DFQATT and CDR2 SNEGSKA (reference sequence). The ends were cut back, 0 bases at V and 6 bases at J, with 3 bases in the middle. The CDR3 is 11 amino acids. CDR3 amino acids: CSARDTNEQFF. The CDR3 coding sequence is TGCAGTGCTAGAGACACCAATGAGCAGTTCTTC.

As to this clonotype: This may stem from a read error, because a much larger clone lies one nucleotide away. V and J are TRBV15 and TRBJ2-5, with a possible D match to TRBD1 (6 bases). Trimming cost V 0 bases and J 5 bases, with 7 bases left between them. Germline assignment: CDR1 LNHNV and CDR2 YYDKDF (reference sequence). This CDR3 is built from 13 residues. CDR3 bases: TGTGCCACCAGCAGAGATCAGGGGGAGACCCAGTACTTC. Protein product: CATSRDQGETQYF.

The genes are TRBV4-1 and TRBJ2-1, with TRBD2 matching 8 bases. Trimming removed 4 bases from V and 4 bases from J; junction bases left unmatched: 9. CDR1 is MGHRA, CDR2 YSYEKL, per germline. This CDR3 contains 16 residues. The CDR3 reads CASSLLGLADYNEQFF. The DNA for the CDR3 is TGCGCCAGCAGCCTACTAGGACTAGCAGATTACAATGAGCAGTTCTTC.

In its sample, this clonotype was seen many times. V usage is TRBV6-2 or TRBV6-3 and J usage is TRBJ2-5; tentative D call: TRBD2 (7 bases). Germline assignment: CDR1 MNHEY and CDR2 SVGEGT. This CDR3 is built from 13 residues. Trimming left V 8 bases short and J 5 bases short, with 15 bases between. CDR3 sequence reads: CASGGAEKETQYF. The CDR3 region has the DNA TGTGCCAGCGGGGGGGCGGAGAAGGAGACCCAGTACTTC.

This clonotype came up many times. The J gene is TRBJ2-1, the V gene TRBV6-1; 8 positions agree with TRBD2. The CDR3 is 15 amino acids. Germline CDR1 reads MNHNS; CDR2 reads SASEGT. V dropped 4 bases and J dropped 0; count of bases not matched to a gene: 2. DNA of the CDR3: TGTGCCAGCAGTGTTAGCGGGACCTCCTACAATGAGCAGTTCTTC. Protein: CASSVSGTSYNEQFF.

The chain has TRBV28 and TRBJ2-4; TRBD1 agrees at 8 bases. Germline V lookup: CDR1 MDHEN, CDR2 SYDVKM. The CDR3 is 16 residues long. Trimming at V came to 5 bases and at J to 6 bases, leaving 12 bases not matched to a gene. The CDR3 loop reads CASSPQQGVMLNIQYF. DNA for the CDR3: TGTGCCAGCAGTCCACAACAGGGGGTAATGTTAAACATTCAGTACTTC. Full variable domain (remainder filled in from reference TRBV28 and TRBJ2-4): DVKVTQSSRYLVKRTGEKVFLECVQDMDHENMFWYRQDPGLGLRLIYFSYDVKMKEKGDIPEGYSVSREKKERFSLILESASTNQTSMYLCASSPQQGVMLNIQYFGAGTRLSVL.

This clonotype was seen only a few times. The V call is TRBV7-8, the J call TRBJ2-7; D not certain. Germline V gene lookup returns CDR1 SGHVS and CDR2 FQNEAQ. Trimming removed 5 bases at V and 3 bases at J, with 17 bases between. CDR3 length: 15 amino acids. Here the CDR3 DNA reads TGTGCCAGCAGCCGAGACCGCTCCTTGGGCTACGAGCAGTACTTC. Its protein is CASSRDRSLGYEQYF. The full variable domain, its missing parts supplied by reference TRBV7-8 and TRBJ2-7, is GAGVSQSPRYKVAKRGQDVALRCDPISGHVSLFWYQQALGQGPEFLTYFQNEAQLDKSGLPSDRFFAERPEGSVSTLKIQRTQQEDSAVYLCASSRDRSLGYEQYFGPGTRLTVT.

This clonotype came up a few times. The CDR3 loop reads CASSPRTDYEQYF. CDR3 nucleotide sequence: TGCGCCAGCAGCCCTAGGACCGACTACGAGCAGTACTTC. The gene calls are TRBV5-1 and TRBJ2-7; D is ambiguous. The CDR3 runs to 13 residues. Germline V gene lookup returns CDR1 SGHRS and CDR2 YFSETQ. Trimming pared 4 bases from V and 3 bases from J, leaving 11 bases between.

At least ten counts were recorded for this clonotype. The V and J genes are TRBV10-3 and TRBJ2-3; 11 bases map to TRBD2. From germline, CDR1 is ENHRY and CDR2 SYGVKD. The V segment lost 7 bases and the J segment 5 bases; nucleotides outside the gene matches: 8. The CDR3 consists of 15 residues. The CDR3 is CAITKLAGGQDTQYF. In nucleotides, the CDR3 is TGTGCCATCACCAAATTAGCGGGAGGGCAAGATACGCAGTATTTT.

This clonotype has just a few counts. V usage is TRBV5-5 and J usage is TRBJ2-3, with D tentatively TRBD1 (5 bases). Germline V gene lookup returns CDR1 SGHKS and CDR2 YYEKEE (reference sequence). With 0 bases removed from V and 2 bases from J, the gap between germline ends came to 13 bases. CDR3 length equals 16 residues. The CDR3 protein is CASSLGYPGHTDTQYF. The CDR3 nucleotides read TGTGCCAGCAGCTTGGGTTATCCAGGGCACACAGATACGCAGTATTTT. Full variable domain (remainder filled in from reference TRBV5-5 and TRBJ2-3): DAGVTQSPTHLIKTRGQQVTLRCSPISGHKSVSWYQQVLGQGPQFIFQYYEKEERGRGNFPDRFSARQFPNYSSELNVNALLLGDSALYLCASSLGYPGHTDTQYFGPGTRLTVL.